This T cell receptor (beta chain) was captured by sequencing in a study of T cell repertoires in cytomegalovirus infection. For the study at large: Matching HLA type and CMV infection were both indicated by public TCR beta signatures. Findings and caveats of the study: The ex vivo response showed dominance by HLA-C-restricted CMV-specific TCR beta clonotypes.

The CDR3 runs 15 residues. In germline, CDR1 is MNHEY, CDR2 SVGEGT. The V end lost 4 bases, the J end lost 2 bases, and 12 bases lay between the germline ends. Points on this clonotype: Its matching antigen is unknown.

One entry per CDR3 protein, called by TCRdb with MiXCR from the reads. The table includes hundreds of thousands of distinct CDR3 sequences, approximately 30% detected once. Here the sequenced sample was cultured CD8+ T cells from PBMCs, taken from culture after CMV antigen stimulation. The V gene is TRBV6-2 or TRBV6-3, the J gene TRBJ1-5, with D unresolved. This clonotype originated in a human donor in good health (CMV status not recorded). Some clones in this sample may be carry-over from other donors' samples. The CDR3 DNA follows: TGTGCCAGCAGTTCGGTAGAGGAGGGCAATCAGCCCCAGCATTTT. As protein: CASSSVEEGNQPQHF.